These 28 T cell receptor beta chains originate from one sample sequenced in a study of T cells after yellow fever vaccination. TCRdb called the 5' RACE reads again in MiXCR, with one record for every CDR3 protein. The table shows some 320,000 distinct CDR3 sequences, with about 10% occurring only once. The material was CD4+ T cells sorted from PBMCs, obtained 45 days after the yellow fever booster vaccination. These receptors originate from a man between 18 and 35 years old who received the YFV17D yellow fever vaccine.

In its sample, this clonotype was seen many times. The genes are TRBV20-1 and TRBJ2-3, with TRBD1 as a possible D gene (6 bases). There are 13 residues in the CDR3. V shed 7 bases and J shed 4 bases, with 15 bases lying between them. CDR1 is DFQATT and CDR2 is SNEGSKA in the germline V gene (reference sequence). The CDR3 loop is CSGLIRGADTQYF. The CDR3 DNA sequence: TGCAGTGGGTTAATCAGGGGTGCAGATACGCAGTATTTT.

V gene TRBV24-1 combines with J gene TRBJ2-3, with D possibly being TRBD2 (5 bases). CDR1 is KGHDR, CDR2 SFDVKD, per germline. V was shortened by 4 bases and J by 10 bases, with 20 bases between the two germline ends. The CDR3 is 15 residues long. CDR3 residues: CATSDPRGVPDAQYF. Here the CDR3 DNA reads TGTGCCACCAGTGACCCTCGGGGAGTGCCCGATGCGCAGTATTTT.

This clonotype was seen at least ten times. This chain uses TRBV25-1 with TRBJ1-4, with D unresolved. Germline V gene data show CDR1 as MGHDK and CDR2 as SYGVNS. This CDR3 has 12 amino acids. V was cut by 7 bases and J by 5 bases, with 8 bases left in between. The CDR3 sequence: CASNTRNEKLFF. CDR3 in DNA: TGTGCCAGCAACACAAGGAATGAAAAACTGTTTTTT.

The chain combines TRBV18 with TRBJ1-2; 9 positions match TRBD1. The germline V gene has CDR1 KGHSH and CDR2 LQKENI. Trimming removed 3 bases from V and 6 bases from J; junction bases left unmatched: 14. The length of the CDR3 is 17 residues. The CDR3 loop reads CASSPLDPGTGSDGYTF. The CDR3 DNA reads TGTGCCAGCTCACCTCTAGACCCCGGGACAGGGAGCGATGGCTACACCTTC.

The table lists this clonotype with a few counts. The rearrangement uses TRBV3-1 and TRBJ2-7; D remains unclear. Germline values: CDR1 LGHDT, CDR2 YNNKEL (reference sequence). This CDR3 spans 13 amino acids. Trimming stripped 4 bases from V and 8 bases from J, with 15 bases between. Here the CDR3 DNA reads TGTGCCAGCAGCCCAGCCTCCGAAACTAAGCAGTACTTC. The encoded protein is CASSPASETKQYF.

This clonotype was found many times. This chain uses TRBV5-1 with TRBJ2-7, with D maybe TRBD2 (6 bases). Germline V lookup: CDR1 SGHRS, CDR2 YFSETQ. The V end was cut by 5 bases, the J end by 6 bases, with 12 bases between. The CDR3 is 12 amino acids. CDR3 bases: TGCGCCAGCAGGGAGCCCGGGGGCGAGCAGTACGTC. Translating it yields CASREPGGEQYV.

This clonotype was picked up a small number of times. The J gene is TRBJ1-5, the V gene TRBV3-1, with D tentatively TRBD1 (6 bases). The V and J ends lost 5 bases and 5 bases respectively, with 10 bases between them. The CDR3 spans 13 residues. CDR1 is LGHDT, CDR2 YNNKEL, per germline (reference sequence). CDR3 region: CASSNGGYQPQHF. CDR3 bases: TGTGCCAGCAGCAACGGGGGCTATCAGCCCCAGCATTTT. The complete variable domain, with remaining parts taken from reference TRBV3-1 and TRBJ1-5, reads DTAVSQTPKYLVTQMGNDKSIKCEQNLGHDTMYWYKQDSKKFLKIMFSYNNKELIINETVPNRFSPKSPDKAHLNLHINSLELGDSAVYFCASSNGGYQPQHFGDGTRLSIL.

Only a few counts were recorded for this clonotype. V is TRBV7-2 and J is TRBJ1-5; 7 nucleotides line up with TRBD1. The germline V gene has CDR1 SGHTA and CDR2 FQGNSA. CDR3 length: 14 residues. V lost 5 bases and J lost 5; bases outside the gene matches: 6. CDR3 nucleotides: TGTGCCAGCAGCCTTAATCAGGGGGATCAGCCCCAGCATTTT. Its translation: CASSLNQGDQPQHF.

The chain recombines TRBV5-4 with TRBJ2-5; perhaps TRBD1 as D (7 bases). This CDR3 is built from 14 residues. V lost 5 bases and J lost 5, with 16 bases in between. The germline V gene has CDR1 SGHNT and CDR2 YYREEE (reference sequence). The CDR3 is CASSRRGAGETQYF. The CDR3 DNA is TGTGCCAGCAGTCGCAGGGGGGCCGGTGAGACCCAGTACTTC.

In its sample, this clonotype was seen a few times. The chain combines TRBV15 with TRBJ1-2; unclear D gene. The germline CDR1 and CDR2 sequences are LNHNV and YYDKDF (reference sequence). CDR3 length equals 13 residues. V was pared by 1 base and J by 6 bases, with 9 bases between. The CDR3 DNA reads TGTGCCACCAGCAGAGGGGTTGAGCATGGCTACACCTTC. It codes for CATSRGVEHGYTF.

J is TRBJ2-5 and V is TRBV4-1; tentative D call: TRBD2 (6 bases). The CDR3 consists of 15 residues. The germline gives CDR1 MGHRA, CDR2 YSYEKL. Trimming removed 2 bases at V and 4 bases at J, with 14 bases between. The CDR3 loop is CASSQILAAVETQYF. For the CDR3, the DNA is TGCGCCAGCAGCCAAATTTTAGCGGCGGTAGAGACCCAGTACTTC.

The rearrangement joins TRBV20-1 to TRBJ2-1; D is tentatively TRBD1 or TRBD2 (5 bases each). The CDR3 covers 13 residues. Germline CDR1 and CDR2: DFQATT and SNEGSKA (reference sequence). The CDR3: CTPSGQGRSEQFF. The CDR3 DNA reads as TGCACCCCGTCCGGGCAGGGACGGAGTGAGCAGTTCTTC.

Turning to this clonotype: A clone one base away is much larger, so this may be a read error. V gene TRBV7-9 combines with J gene TRBJ1-3; unclear D gene. Trimming stripped 5 bases from V and 8 bases from J, with 13 bases between. Germline V gene lookup returns CDR1 SEHNR and CDR2 FQNEAQ (reference sequence). The CDR3 is 13 residues long. CDR3: CASSTVQKDTIYF. The CDR3 DNA is TGTGCCAGCAGCACCGTACAGAAAGACACCATATATTTT.

This clonotype has just a few counts. V gene TRBV7-2 combines with J gene TRBJ1-6, with TRBD1 as a possible D gene (5 bases). The CDR3 runs 15 residues. V gave up 5 bases and J gave up 7 bases, with 15 bases separating them. The germline CDR1 and CDR2 sequences are SGHTA and FQGNSA. DNA of the CDR3: TGTGCCAGCAGCACCTTAACCGACAGAAATTCACCCCTCCACTTT. It yields the protein CASSTLTDRNSPLHF. Variable domain in full (rest from reference TRBV7-2 and TRBJ1-6): GAGVSQSPSNKVTEKGKDVELRCDPISGHTALYWYRQSLGQGLEFLIYFQGNSAPDKSGLPSDRFSAERTGGSVSTLTIQRTQQEDSAVYLCASSTLTDRNSPLHFGNGTRLTVT.

This clonotype was found a few times. The rearrangement joins TRBV6-1 to TRBJ2-1, with D uncertain. The CDR3 has 13 residues. CDR1 is MNHNS, CDR2 SASEGT, per germline. V dropped 6 bases and J dropped 12 bases, with 18 bases sitting between them. The CDR3 coding sequence is TGTGCCAGCAGGTTGGCGCAGGCCTGGGCGCAGTTCTTC. This gives the protein CASRLAQAWAQFF.

V and J are TRBV12-3 or TRBV12-4 and TRBJ2-7; D gene unclear. The CDR3 totals 13 residues. V gave up 1 base and J gave up 3 bases, with 7 bases separating them. The CDR3 spells CASSLGILYEQYV. In DNA form, the CDR3 reads TGTGCCAGCAGTTTAGGAATACTCTACGAGCAGTACGTC.

This clonotype was seen at least ten times. The rearrangement joins TRBV5-1 to TRBJ2-3; D may be TRBD1 (5 bases). The V end was cut by 3 bases, the J end by 2 bases, with 13 bases between. This CDR3 region has 15 residues. CDR1 and CDR2 from the germline V gene are SGHRS and YFSETQ. The CDR3: CASSWWGSTTDTQYF. CDR3 in DNA: TGCGCCAGCAGCTGGTGGGGCAGTACCACAGATACGCAGTATTTT.

The rearrangement uses TRBV4-2 and TRBJ2-5; D is unresolved. The CDR3 totals 14 residues. V was cut by 0 bases and J by 1 base, with 6 bases left in between. Germline CDR1 and CDR2: LGHNA and YNFKEQ. CDR3 amino acids: CASSQDEAQETQYF. The CDR3 DNA reads as TGTGCCAGCAGCCAAGACGAAGCCCAAGAGACCCAGTACTTC.

The V and J genes are TRBV6-1 and TRBJ2-5; D possibly corresponds to TRBD1 (6 bases). Germline V lookup: CDR1 MNHNS, CDR2 SASEGT. The CDR3 runs to 14 residues. The ends were cut back, 2 bases at V and 3 bases at J, with 10 bases in the middle. CDR3 sequence: CASSERDNKETQYF. The DNA for the CDR3 is TGTGCCAGCAGTGAAAGGGACAACAAAGAGACCCAGTACTTC.

There are a few counts of this clonotype. The genes are TRBV5-6 and TRBJ2-5; no reliable D call. Trimming removed 2 bases at V and 5 bases at J, with 19 bases between. The CDR3 spans 16 residues. Per the germline V gene, CDR1 is SGHDT and CDR2 is YYEEEE. The CDR3 DNA reads as TGTGCCAGCAGCTTTGACCCCGGGCTGCAAGGGGAGACCCAGTACTTC. This translates into CASSFDPGLQGETQYF.

The chain uses TRBV4-3 and TRBJ1-1; D call uncertain. CDR3 size: 16 residues. Germline V lookup: CDR1 LGHNA, CDR2 YSLEER. The germline V and J ends were trimmed by 1 base and 7 bases, with 19 bases remaining between them. CDR3: CASSQALPQRRGEAFF. CDR3 bases: TGCGCCAGCAGCCAAGCCTTACCTCAACGCCGAGGTGAAGCTTTCTTT.

The gene calls are TRBV7-2 and TRBJ2-7; 7 bases match TRBD2. The CDR3 is 14 amino acids. Trimming cost V 0 bases and J 4 bases; bases outside gene matches: 3. Germline assignment: CDR1 SGHTA and CDR2 FQGNSA. The CDR3 nucleotides read TGTGCCAGCAGCTTAGCGGCTAGCGGTTACGAGCAGTACGTC. This gives the protein CASSLAASGYEQYV.

This clonotype was found a few times. The rearrangement joins TRBV5-4 to TRBJ2-1, with a weak D call TRBD2 (6 bases). Between the trimmed V and J ends, which lost 0 bases and 9 bases, there was a span of 10 bases. Germline V gene data show CDR1 as SGHNT and CDR2 as YYREEE (reference sequence). The CDR3 has 13 amino acids. The CDR3 here is CASSLAGGTEQFF. As DNA, the CDR3 is TGTGCCAGCAGCTTGGCCGGGGGTACTGAGCAGTTCTTC.

This clonotype appeared many times. The chain employs TRBV12-3 or TRBV12-4 and TRBJ2-2, with a possible D match to TRBD2 (6 bases). The germline V and J ends were trimmed by 2 bases and 2 bases, with 15 bases remaining between them. The CDR3 is 17 amino acids. The CDR3 reads CASSLRRGTFNTGELFF. The CDR3, as DNA: TGTGCCAGCAGTTTACGACGGGGGACTTTTAACACCGGGGAGCTGTTTTTT.

This clonotype was picked up a small number of times. The V call is TRBV20-1, the J call TRBJ1-5; D unresolved. V was cut by 3 bases and J by 1 base, with 13 bases left in between. Germline V CDR1 and CDR2: DFQATT, SNEGSKA (reference sequence). The CDR3 length is 15 residues. CDR3 loop: CSASLPAGSNQPQHF. The CDR3 nucleotides read TGCAGTGCTAGTTTGCCAGCGGGAAGCAATCAGCCCCAGCATTTT.

This clonotype was seen a few times. The gene calls are TRBV7-2 and TRBJ1-2; a weak D match, TRBD1 (6 bases). Germline V gene data show CDR1 as SGHTA and CDR2 as FQGNSA. The CDR3 has 16 amino acids. Trimming stripped 0 bases from V and 4 bases from J, with 15 bases between. CDR3 residues: CASSLAHGGASYGYTF. CDR3 in DNA: TGTGCCAGCAGCTTAGCTCATGGGGGGGCCTCCTATGGCTACACCTTC.

This clonotype came up many times. The genes are TRBV28 and TRBJ2-2; perhaps TRBD1 as D (5 bases). The CDR3 consists of 15 residues. Trimming left V 2 bases short and J 0 bases short, with 7 bases between. Looked up from germline, CDR1 is MDHEN and CDR2 is SYDVKM. The CDR3 DNA follows: TGTGCCAGCAGTTTACCAGGGACGAACACCGGGGAGCTGTTTTTT. Protein product: CASSLPGTNTGELFF. Combining the CDR3 with reference TRBV28 and TRBJ2-2 gives the whole variable domain DVKVTQSSRYLVKRTGEKVFLECVQDMDHENMFWYRQDPGLGLRLIYFSYDVKMKEKGDIPEGYSVSREKKERFSLILESASTNQTSMYLCASSLPGTNTGELFFGEGSRLTVL.

This clonotype came up many times. This chain links TRBV29-1 with TRBJ1-1; 7 bases fit TRBD1. V lost 6 bases, J lost 5 bases, and 9 bases stayed unmatched. Germline CDR1 is SQVTM and CDR2 is ANQGSEA. The CDR3 is made up of 13 amino acids. The CDR3 loop reads CSVAGQYKTEAFF. The CDR3 nucleotides read TGCAGCGTCGCGGGACAGTATAAGACTGAAGCTTTCTTT.